This is a list of T cell receptor beta chains from one sample in a study of T cell responses to AZD1222 COVID-19 vaccine. Profiled with immunoSEQ multiplex PCR; TCRdb holds only in-frame clones, not every one. The sample includes 150,000 to 200,000 clones, over 85% of them seen just once. The sequenced sample was peripheral blood, obtained on day 0 of AZD1222 vaccination. The receptors shown here come from an adult in good health. The CDR3 runs from the conserved cysteine through the conserved F or W. The D gene is left open where the match is weak. Not all rows give a size; the values are once, few, many and, for expanded clones, a class.

v_call: TRBV27; clone_size: .; j_call: TRBJ2-7; d_call: TRBD2; cdr3_aa: CASSPVAGGNYEQYF; cdr3_nt: TGTGCCAGCAGCCCCGTAGCGGGAGGAAACTACGAGCAGTACTTC
v_call: TRBV19; clone_size: few; j_call: TRBJ1-5; d_call: .; cdr3_aa: CASSMWGNRDQPQHF; cdr3_nt: TGTGCCAGTAGTATGTGGGGGAACCGGGATCAGCCCCAGCATTTT
v_call: TRBV4-2; clone_size: .; j_call: TRBJ2-1; d_call: .; cdr3_aa: CASSSTTSSYNEQFF; cdr3_nt: TGTGCCAGCAGCTCGACGACGAGCTCCTACAATGAGCAGTTCTTC
v_call: TRBV11-2; clone_size: .; j_call: TRBJ2-7; d_call: TRBD1; cdr3_aa: CASQTGSYEQYF; cdr3_nt: TGTGCCAGCCAGACAGGGAGCTACGAGCAGTACTTC
v_call: TRBV19; clone_size: .; j_call: TRBJ2-3; d_call: .; cdr3_aa: CASSKGADTQYF; cdr3_nt: TGTGCCAGTAGTAAAGGGGCGGATACGCAGTATTTT
v_call: TRBV18; clone_size: .; j_call: TRBJ1-1; d_call: TRBD1; cdr3_aa: CASSPDRGAFF; cdr3_nt: TGTGCCAGCTCACCGGACAGGGGAGCTTTCTTT
v_call: TRBV6-2/TRBV6-3; clone_size: .; j_call: TRBJ1-1; d_call: TRBD1; cdr3_aa: CASSYPTGGTEAFF; cdr3_nt: TGTGCCAGCAGTTACCCAACAGGGGGCACTGAAGCTTTCTTT
v_call: TRBV7-8; clone_size: once; j_call: TRBJ2-5; d_call: TRBD2; cdr3_aa: CASSDPGLAGEETQYF; cdr3_nt: TGTGCCAGCAGCGACCCGGGACTAGCGGGAGAAGAGACCCAGTACTTC
v_call: TRBV7-9; clone_size: .; j_call: TRBJ2-6; d_call: TRBD1; cdr3_aa: CASSQPDRGEWANVLTF; cdr3_nt: TGTGCCAGCAGCCAGCCCGACAGGGGGGAATGGGCCAACGTCCTGACTTTC
v_call: TRBV11-2; clone_size: .; j_call: TRBJ1-5; d_call: .; cdr3_aa: CASSLATDNQPQHF; cdr3_nt: TGTGCCAGCAGCTTAGCGACAGACAATCAGCCCCAGCATTTT
v_call: TRBV19; clone_size: .; j_call: TRBJ1-1; d_call: TRBD1; cdr3_aa: CASTPSGTGFGDTEAFF; cdr3_nt: TGTGCCAGTACCCCCTCAGGGACAGGGTTCGGGGACACTGAAGCTTTCTTT
v_call: TRBV12-3/TRBV12-4; clone_size: once; j_call: TRBJ2-3; d_call: .; cdr3_aa: CASSLRDTQYF; cdr3_nt: TGTGCCAGCAGCTTAAGAGATACGCAGTATTTT
v_call: TRBV7-9; clone_size: .; j_call: TRBJ2-1; d_call: .; cdr3_aa: CASSVDYNEQFF; cdr3_nt: TGTGCCAGCAGCGTGGACTACAATGAGCAGTTCTTC
v_call: TRBV29-1; clone_size: .; j_call: TRBJ1-1; d_call: .; cdr3_aa: CSVSAFEAFF; cdr3_nt: TGCAGCGTCTCCGCCTTTGAAGCTTTCTTT
v_call: TRBV7-8; clone_size: .; j_call: TRBJ2-1; d_call: TRBD2; cdr3_aa: CASSPLAGLAGADEQFF; cdr3_nt: TGTGCCAGCAGCCCCCTGGCGGGACTAGCGGGGGCGGATGAGCAGTTCTTC
v_call: TRBV7-8; clone_size: .; j_call: TRBJ1-2; d_call: .; cdr3_aa: CASSSGQIYGYTF; cdr3_nt: TGTGCCAGCAGCTCCGGACAAATCTATGGCTACACCTTC
v_call: TRBV10-2; clone_size: .; j_call: TRBJ1-4; d_call: .; cdr3_aa: CASSVSLRGEKLFF; cdr3_nt: TGCGCCAGCAGTGTATCTTTGCGAGGGGAAAAACTGTTTTTT
v_call: TRBV5-1; clone_size: .; j_call: TRBJ2-3; d_call: TRBD2; cdr3_aa: CASSSTSGSTDTQYF; cdr3_nt: TGCGCCAGCAGCTCCACTAGCGGGAGCACAGATACGCAGTATTTT
v_call: TRBV7-9; clone_size: .; j_call: TRBJ1-4; d_call: .; cdr3_aa: CASSPYEKLFF; cdr3_nt: TGTGCCAGCAGCCCCTATGAAAAACTGTTTTTT
v_call: TRBV14; clone_size: .; j_call: TRBJ1-1; d_call: TRBD1; cdr3_aa: CASSQGQGARTEAFF; cdr3_nt: TGTGCCAGCAGCCAAGGGCAGGGGGCGAGGACTGAAGCTTTCTTT
v_call: TRBV27; clone_size: few; j_call: TRBJ1-6; d_call: TRBD1; cdr3_aa: CASSSDRGSSPLHF; cdr3_nt: TGTGCCAGCAGTTCGGACAGGGGGAGTTCACCCCTCCACTTT
v_call: TRBV19; clone_size: .; j_call: TRBJ1-2; d_call: TRBD1; cdr3_aa: CASSSRDRVNYGYTF; cdr3_nt: TGTGCCAGTAGTTCCCGGGACAGGGTGAACTATGGCTACACCTTC